The 11 T cell receptor beta chains below come from one sample, sequenced in a study of identical twins. TCRdb fed the 5' RACE reads into MiXCR, producing one record per CDR3 protein. The table records some 1,700,000 distinct CDR3 sequences, around 29% of them present only once. The specimen sequenced was cord blood. The source is a newborn girl in good health.

This sequence joins TRBV11-2 and TRBJ1-5, with D perhaps matching TRBD1 (5 bases). This CDR3 comprises 17 residues. V lost 1 base and J lost 2, with 15 bases in between. CDR1 SGHAT and CDR2 FQNNGV come from the germline V gene. The CDR3 nucleotides are TGTGCCAGCAGCTTAGGCGACATAGTAGGGGGCAATCAGCCCCAGCATTTT. As protein: CASSLGDIVGGNQPQHF.

This rearrangement joins TRBV2 to TRBJ1-4; D not resolved. The V end was cut by 5 bases, the J end by 4 bases, with 14 bases between. Germline V gene lookup returns CDR1 SNHLY and CDR2 FYNNEI. CDR3 length: 15 amino acids. This CDR3 is CASSFTHGLNEKLFF. The CDR3 DNA reads as TGTGCCAGCAGTTTTACCCATGGACTTAATGAAAAACTGTTTTTT.

CDR3 DNA sequence: TGCAGTGCTAGAAGGGGGGGGAGGTACTTC. Translating gives CSARRGGRYF. The chain carries TRBV20-1 and TRBJ2-5; D is perhaps TRBD2 (7 bases). CDR3 size: 10 residues. CDR1 and CDR2 (germline): DFQATT, SNEGSKA (reference sequence). V was shortened by 2 bases and J by 13 bases, with 11 bases between the two germline ends.

A few counts support this clonotype. This chain joins TRBV28 and TRBJ2-1; D is uncertain. The CDR3 is 14 amino acids. V lost 4 bases to trimming and J lost 10 bases, with 17 bases between them. Germline CDR1 MDHEN, CDR2 SYDVKM. CDR3 DNA: TGTGCCAGCAGTTCACCACGTAGGAAAGACGAGCAGTTCTTC. Encoded protein: CASSSPRRKDEQFF.

In this sample, this clonotype turned up a few times. This rearrangement joins TRBV27 to TRBJ2-5; TRBD1 aligns across 11 bases. The CDR3 totals 13 residues. Germline V gives CDR1 MNHEY, CDR2 SMNVEV (reference sequence). Trimming cost V 3 bases and J 11 bases; bases outside gene matches: 5. The CDR3 DNA is TGTGCCAGCAGTTTGGGACAGGGGGTGAAGCAGTACTTC. This gives the protein CASSLGQGVKQYF.

This CDR3 is CSAPTGGVSLNEQFF. As DNA, the CDR3 is TGCAGTGCACCGACTGGCGGGGTATCCCTCAATGAGCAGTTCTTC. This rearrangement joins TRBV20-1 to TRBJ2-1; a weak D match, TRBD2 (6 bases). Germline lookup yields CDR1 DFQATT and CDR2 SNEGSKA (reference sequence). Trimming left V 6 bases short and J 6 bases short, with 21 bases between. The length of the CDR3 is 15 residues.

This chain links TRBV7-9 with TRBJ2-5; 12 bases line up with TRBD2. Germline trimming cut 3 bases from V and 5 bases from J; bases unmatched to any gene: 13. CDR3 length equals 18 residues. CDR1 SEHNR and CDR2 FQNEAQ come from the germline V gene (reference sequence). CDR3 bases: TGTGCCAGCAGCTTTCCTAGCGGGAGGGCCGAGGAATGGGAGACCCAGTACTTC. It yields the protein CASSFPSGRAEEWETQYF.

The chain uses TRBV20-1 and TRBJ2-7; 8 positions match TRBD1. V lost 5 bases, J lost 0 bases, and 3 bases stayed unmatched. The CDR3 is 13 residues long. Germline V gene sequence: CDR1 DFQATT, CDR2 SNEGSKA (reference sequence). CDR3 nucleotide sequence: TGCAGTGCTTCCGGACAGGGCTCCTACGAGCAGTACTTC. Translating it yields CSASGQGSYEQYF.

The chain carries TRBV7-2 and TRBJ2-4; tentatively, D is TRBD1 or TRBD2 (6 bases each). The closer fit of TRBJ2-7 to the DNA end suggests the J call may be wrong. Germline V gene lookup returns CDR1 SGHTA and CDR2 FQGNSA. The CDR3 consists of 17 residues. This chain's CDR3 is CASSLARSGGRGYEQYF. The CDR3 DNA reads TGTGCCAGCAGCTTAGCGCGGTCTGGGGGGCGCGGGTACGAGCAGTACTTC.

This clonotype has just a few counts. J is TRBJ2-5 and V is TRBV3-1, with TRBD2 matching 8 bases. The germline V gene has CDR1 LGHDT and CDR2 YNNKEL (reference sequence). CDR3 length: 14 residues. The V gene end was trimmed by 3 bases and the J gene end by 2 bases; junction bases not matched to a gene: 2. The CDR3 region has the DNA TGTGCCAGCAGCCAGTTAGCGGGACAAGAGACCCAGTACTTC. It codes for CASSQLAGQETQYF.

The rearrangement uses TRBV3-1 and TRBJ2-7; D gene uncertain. Trimming removed 6 bases from V and 6 bases from J, with 12 bases in between. This CDR3 has 12 amino acids. CDR1 and CDR2 (germline): LGHDT, YNNKEL (reference sequence). In nucleotides, the CDR3 is TGTGCCAGCAGTAACCCGACTGGCGAGCAGTACTTC. Its protein is CASSNPTGEQYF.